This is a list of T cell receptor beta chains from one sample in a study of blood T cell repertoires in COVID-19. Produced via immunoSEQ multiplex PCR; TCRdb's table is partial and in-frame only. This table has hundreds of thousands of clones, nearly 90% appearing once. Material: peripheral blood. Receptor source: a middle-aged woman with COVID-19, enrolled during active disease. CDR3s leave out the opening cysteine and the closing phenylalanine or tryptophan. Fields, in order: V gene, J gene, CDR3 length, CDR3 protein.

V gene: TRBV28
J gene: TRBJ2-7
CDR3 length: 15
CDR3 protein: ASSTPRPTSGRLEQY

V gene: TRBV10-3
J gene: TRBJ1-2
CDR3 length: 13
CDR3 protein: AISLTLGQGYGYT

V gene: TRBV19
J gene: TRBJ2-1
CDR3 length: 11
CDR3 protein: ASKASGRNEQF

V gene: TRBV9
J gene: TRBJ2-3
CDR3 length: 13
CDR3 protein: ASSAALAIPDTQY

V gene: TRBV6-4
J gene: TRBJ2-1
CDR3 length: 13
CDR3 protein: ASSDSGGAYNEQF

V gene: TRBV4-3
J gene: TRBJ1-2
CDR3 length: 12
CDR3 protein: ASSQAQTTYGYT

V gene: TRBV6-2/TRBV6-3
J gene: TRBJ2-3
CDR3 length: 12
CDR3 protein: ASSNSGSPDTQY

V gene: TRBV3-1/TRBV3-2
J gene: TRBJ2-3
CDR3 length: 15
CDR3 protein: ASRLLGTSGSTDTQY

V gene: TRBV19
J gene: TRBJ2-3
CDR3 length: 16
CDR3 protein: ASRGRGSGNPWADTQY

V gene: TRBV5-1
J gene: TRBJ1-5
CDR3 length: 13
CDR3 protein: ASSLDLGGGQPQH

V gene: TRBV5-1
J gene: TRBJ1-6
CDR3 length: 15
CDR3 protein: ASSRGTGMGENSPLH

V gene: TRBV3-1/TRBV3-2
J gene: TRBJ1-4
CDR3 length: 16
CDR3 protein: ASSQDRARYSTNEKLF

V gene: TRBV2
J gene: TRBJ2-3
CDR3 length: 13
CDR3 protein: ASRGDRGRPDTQY

V gene: TRBV6-5
J gene: TRBJ1-2
CDR3 length: 12
CDR3 protein: ASSPGHTNYGYT

V gene: TRBV18
J gene: TRBJ2-1
CDR3 length: 13
CDR3 protein: ASGINDLNRHEQF

V gene: TRBV6-2/TRBV6-3
J gene: TRBJ2-5
CDR3 length: 11
CDR3 protein: ASSYSKGQGAY

V gene: TRBV7-7
J gene: TRBJ2-5
CDR3 length: 13
CDR3 protein: ASSTGTGAQETQY

V gene: TRBV20-1
J gene: TRBJ1-2
CDR3 length: 10
CDR3 protein: SASPTTGGYT

V gene: TRBV28
J gene: TRBJ1-5
CDR3 length: 15
CDR3 protein: AGSPYSGQGGNQPQH

V gene: TRBV24-1
J gene: TRBJ2-5
CDR3 length: 13
CDR3 protein: ATSDPREIQETQY

V gene: TRBV27
J gene: TRBJ2-7
CDR3 length: 16
CDR3 protein: ASSLTRLAGGRVYEQY

V gene: TRBV7-2
J gene: TRBJ2-3
CDR3 length: 11
CDR3 protein: ASSLVRGDTQY

V gene: TRBV7-3
J gene: TRBJ1-1
CDR3 length: 11
CDR3 protein: ASSLEGNTEAF

V gene: TRBV9
J gene: TRBJ1-6
CDR3 length: 13
CDR3 protein: ASSGFTGVDSPLH

V gene: TRBV15
J gene: TRBJ1-5
CDR3 length: 13
CDR3 protein: ATATGDRGLQPQH

V gene: TRBV9
J gene: TRBJ1-2
CDR3 length: 13
CDR3 protein: ASSATPTGIYGYT

V gene: TRBV30
J gene: TRBJ1-5
CDR3 length: 12
CDR3 protein: AWSFPGGNQPQH

V gene: TRBV11-2
J gene: TRBJ2-4
CDR3 length: 15
CDR3 protein: ASSLGARGGETFFQY

V gene: TRBV9
J gene: TRBJ1-6
CDR3 length: 12
CDR3 protein: ASSVVPDNSPLH

V gene: TRBV5-4
J gene: TRBJ1-2
CDR3 length: 12
CDR3 protein: ASSFATRNYGYT

V gene: TRBV5-1
J gene: TRBJ2-7
CDR3 length: 13
CDR3 protein: ASSPAGGSSYEQY

V gene: TRBV12-1
J gene: TRBJ1-1
CDR3 length: 14
CDR3 protein: ASSFVSVTAGTEAF

V gene: TRBV7-3
J gene: TRBJ2-3
CDR3 length: 15
CDR3 protein: ASSLKRGGPNTDTQY

V gene: TRBV3-1/TRBV3-2
J gene: TRBJ1-2
CDR3 length: 17
CDR3 protein: ASSQDRLKSTTLSYGYT

V gene: TRBV28
J gene: TRBJ2-7
CDR3 length: 10
CDR3 protein: ASSLAGDEQY

V gene: TRBV7-9
J gene: TRBJ1-2
CDR3 length: 11
CDR3 protein: ASSQDGMIGYT

V gene: TRBV12-3/TRBV12-4
J gene: TRBJ1-2
CDR3 length: 9
CDR3 protein: ASSSRTDYT

V gene: TRBV19
J gene: TRBJ1-1
CDR3 length: 12
CDR3 protein: ASSTGQGNTEAF

V gene: TRBV6-5
J gene: TRBJ2-7
CDR3 length: 13
CDR3 protein: ASSPGRGGYYEQY

V gene: TRBV9
J gene: TRBJ1-3
CDR3 length: 12
CDR3 protein: ASSVVGDGNTIY

V gene: TRBV5-1
J gene: TRBJ1-4
CDR3 length: 14
CDR3 protein: ASSLARGGAAEKLF

V gene: TRBV2
J gene: TRBJ2-4
CDR3 length: 11
CDR3 protein: ASAPAGENIQY

V gene: TRBV9
J gene: TRBJ2-3
CDR3 length: 14
CDR3 protein: ASTPMGSPSTDTQY

V gene: TRBV2
J gene: TRBJ1-1
CDR3 length: 12
CDR3 protein: ASSYRVGNTEAF

V gene: TRBV6-2/TRBV6-3
J gene: TRBJ1-2
CDR3 length: 14
CDR3 protein: ASSYPWTGGGYGYT

V gene: TRBV10-3
J gene: TRBJ1-3
CDR3 length: 13
CDR3 protein: AISERQTTGNTIY

V gene: TRBV24-1
J gene: TRBJ2-6
CDR3 length: 18
CDR3 protein: ATSDFPRAREKAGANVLT

V gene: TRBV7-8
J gene: TRBJ2-2
CDR3 length: 15
CDR3 protein: ASSVRTGDKNTGELF

V gene: TRBV12-3/TRBV12-4
J gene: TRBJ2-5
CDR3 length: 11
CDR3 protein: ASRRGQGETQY

V gene: TRBV20-1
J gene: TRBJ1-2
CDR3 length: 8
CDR3 protein: SARGVGYT

V gene: TRBV25-1
J gene: TRBJ2-5
CDR3 length: 11
CDR3 protein: ASGRGEGETQY